Described below is a single T cell receptor (beta chain) sequence and its context. It lacks a known antigen. Base qualities are not at hand, and no much larger clone is one base apart. The CDR3 regions of human TCRbeta chains were analyzed by immunosequencing. The paper's data handling went like this. Repertoire TCRs were matched against a reference library of SARS-CoV-2-specific TCRs generated with the MIRA antigen-specificity platform. Breadth was defined as the fraction of unique TCRs that were SARS-CoV-2-associated, and depth was defined as the fraction of total T cells that were SARS-CoV-2-associated. Using the MIRA data, each spike-specific TCR was assigned both to the spike region to which the TCR was reactive and to a CD4 or CD8 class. Log10-transformed breadth and depth values were compared by one-way ANOVA with Sidak's multiple comparisons tests. The clones in this table, taken by TCRdb from immuneACCESS, are in-frame only. Not every clone is retained; where verified, under half of the shortfall comes from an unresolved V gene, and the cause of the rest is unknown. From that table come the V and J calls and clone size; the DNA was used to work out D and trimming. Counted in this sample were around 270,000 clones; 90% to 95% of them appeared once. The ten biggest clones cover roughly 0.51% of the sample.

The sample's time point label, in plain terms: about 28 days (+/-7) after the second vaccine dose. Because spike-specific TCR depth and breadth did not differ between the two schedules, AZD1222 recipients who got a second dose at roughly 4 weeks were pooled with those who got a second dose at roughly 12 weeks. Vaccinee samples were obtained from the UK trials COV001 and COV002, which included a single-blind randomized controlled phase 2/3 trial of AZD1222 (ChAdOx1 nCoV-19) in healthy adults. Trial participant PBMC samples were collected at day 0 and day 28 after the second dose for TCRbeta chain sequencing. These data come from a study of T cell responses to AZD1222 COVID-19 vaccine listed by TCRdb under 2021. The study in broad terms: TCR sequencing was performed for 230 to 250 trial participants, of whom about 200 were given two doses of AZD1222 and 26 were given two doses of MenACWY control vaccine. Trial participants were enrolled by age into 18-55, 56-69 and 70-plus year subgroups, with about 150, 28 and 57 TCR-sequenced participants respectively. What the study reported, not specific to this receptor: Conclusions about previously exposed vaccinees are limited because only six or seven AZD1222 recipients were SARS-CoV-2 seropositive at baseline. Participants were mostly white British, with more females than males. The authors suggested clonal diversity may have been underestimated. The 56-69-year group was small, and its depth increase did not reach significance, likely because of low power. The vaccine-associated CD4 TCRs covered the entire spike protein, and the dominant responses fell in regions 160-218 and 743-854. No day 14 peak-response samples were available, so repertoires were characterized only after the peak T cell response. Spike-specific TCR breadth and depth rose significantly after two AZD1222 doses compared with day 0 and with MenACWY recipients. Epitopes outside the regions mutated in the B.1.351 and B.1.1.7 variants were reportedly recognized by nearly half of the unique spike-specific TCRs.

The trim is 0 bases for V and 0 bases for J, with a gap of 5 bases between the germline ends. The cysteine opens and the phenylalanine closes a CDR3 of 15 amino acids. The DNA shown is the 45-base CDR3, in frame from base 1. The germline V gene yields LGHNA for CDR1 and YNFKEQ for CDR2. This clonotype was sampled from an adult who received the AZD1222 COVID-19 vaccine. The chain couples TRBV4-2 to TRBJ2-2; confidence is insufficient to name the D gene. The starting material was peripheral blood, obtained 28 days after the second AZD1222 dose. The nucleotides read TGTGCCAGCAGCCAAGAGACGACGAACACCGGGGAGCTGTTTTTT. The resulting protein is CASSQETTNTGELFF.